Below, 4 T cell receptor beta chains from the same sample are listed, as sequenced in a study of tumor-infiltrating lymphocytes in primary liver carcinoma. Unsorted bulk tissue, roughly 19-34 mg of it, served as the source for co-extraction of RNA and DNA. Reverse transcription of approximately 0.55 ug total RNA with a constant-region primer produced TCR beta cDNA. TCR beta libraries came from three nested multiplex PCR rounds using slightly modified ARM-PCR. Primers for the first two PCR rounds were TRBV1-TRBV30 forward primers and a C-beta reverse primer (around 10 cycles per round). TCRdb re-derived calls from the multiplex PCR reads in MiXCR, one entry per CDR3 protein. The table has approximately 190,000 distinct CDR3 sequences, around four fifths seen once; the top ten hold around 18%. Material: tumor tissue from primary liver carcinoma. All receptors derive from a man aged 40-55 years with primary liver carcinoma and hepatitis B virus infection.

A remark on this clonotype: A read error may account for a junction end that differs from germline. The chain employs TRBV6-1 and TRBJ2-3; either TRBD1 or TRBD2 may supply D (5 bases each). The V gene's germline CDR1 is MNHNS and CDR2 SASEGT. CDR3 size: 16 residues. The CDR3, as DNA: TGTGCCAGCACTGAAATAGGAGGACACTACAGAGATACGCAGTATTTT. Translating gives CASTEIGGHYRDTQYF.

The rearrangement joins TRBV6-6 to TRBJ2-5, with D perhaps matching TRBD1 or TRBD2 (5 bases each). The germline V gene encodes CDR1 MNHNY and CDR2 SVGAGI (reference sequence). V was trimmed by 2 bases and J by 14 bases, leaving 21 bases between them. CDR3 length: 14 amino acids. The CDR3 bases are TGTGCCAGCAGTTACCTAGGGACGGAGGAGAACCATTACTTC. Translation: CASSYLGTEENHYF.

Of note for this clonotype: One end of the junction does not line up with germline, which may come from a read error. The rearrangement uses TRBV4-2 and TRBJ2-7; TRBD2 is a possible D gene (5 bases). The V gene's germline CDR1 is LGHNA and CDR2 YNFKEQ. This CDR3 region has 16 residues. The CDR3 sequence: CVSSQGTDLKGYEQYF. The CDR3 coding sequence is TGTGTCAGCAGCCAAGGAACGGACTTAAAAGGCTACGAGCAGTACTTC.

Concerning this clonotype itself: Compared with germline, one end of the junction differs, possibly owing to a read error. As DNA, the CDR3 is TGCAGCGACGCCCGGGACTTCACGAGGGAGGAGTCCTTC. Translated, it gives CSDARDFTREESF. This chain joins TRBV29-1 and TRBJ2-1; tentatively, D is TRBD2 (6 bases). This CDR3 is 13 amino acids long. Germline CDR1 and CDR2: SQVTM and ANQGSEA.